One sample yielded the 21 T cell receptor beta chains listed below, sequenced in a study of radiation and T cells in renal cell carcinoma. Time point denoted: baseline pretreatment blood. Treatment defined: 15 Gy SBRT to primary tumor, nephrectomy 4 weeks later. Libraries were prepared by immunoSEQ multiplex PCR; TCRdb keeps only in-frame clonotypes and omits some of them. The sample shows 100,000 to 150,000 clones, roughly four fifths of them seen only once. The sequencing used blood, collected from a patient whose treatment included radiotherapy and nephrectomy. The receptors stem from a woman aged 55-70 years with renal cell carcinoma.

This sequence joins TRBV18 and TRBJ2-3, with D maybe TRBD1 (6 bases). Between the trimmed V and J ends, which lost 0 bases and 0 bases, there was a span of 7 bases. The germline CDR1 and CDR2 sequences are KGHSH and LQKENI. The CDR3 has 15 amino acids. In DNA form, the CDR3 reads TGTGCCAGCTCACCACCGACAGGTAGCACAGATACGCAGTATTTT. Translated: CASSPPTGSTDTQYF.

J is TRBJ1-1 and V is TRBV5-4, with 7 positions matching TRBD1. With V trimmed by 4 bases and J by 0 bases, 12 bases remained unmatched. CDR3 length: 17 amino acids. Germline assignment: CDR1 SGHNT and CDR2 YYREEE (reference sequence). As DNA, the CDR3 is TGTGCCAGCAGCACGGGCGCAGGGGGACATCTGAACACTGAAGCTTTCTTT. Translating gives CASSTGAGGHLNTEAFF.

The chain links TRBV19 to TRBJ1-5; 8 bases align to TRBD1. The V gene's germline CDR1 is LNHDA and CDR2 SQIVND (reference sequence). The CDR3 contains 15 residues. V gave up 7 bases and J gave up 6 bases; unmatched junction bases: 11. As DNA, the CDR3 is TGTGCCAGTAACCCGACAGGGGACCCCTTTCAGCCCCAGCATTTT. It specifies CASNPTGDPFQPQHF.

This chain joins TRBV6-5 and TRBJ2-5; weak D call: TRBD2 (5 bases). The V gene's germline CDR1 is MNHEY and CDR2 SVGAGI. The V end lost 4 bases, the J end lost 7 bases, and 7 bases lay between the germline ends. This CDR3 has 11 amino acids. The CDR3 region is CASSSRGTQYF. The CDR3 DNA reads TGTGCCAGCAGTTCCCGGGGGACCCAGTACTTC.

This clone came up a few times. The chain couples TRBV5-1 to TRBJ1-5; no clear D gene. CDR3 length: 15 residues. The germline CDR1 and CDR2 sequences are SGHRS and YFSETQ. The V gene lost 0 bases and the J gene lost 2 bases, with 9 bases spanning the gap. CDR3 region: CASSLVPEGNQPQHF. As DNA, the CDR3 is TGCGCCAGCAGCTTGGTTCCGGAGGGCAATCAGCCCCAGCATTTT. Filled out from reference TRBV5-1 and TRBJ1-5, the complete variable domain reads KAGVTQTPRYLIKTRGQQVTLSCSPISGHRSVSWYQQTPGQGLQFLFEYFSETQRNKGNFPGRFSGRQFSNSRSEMNVSTLELGDSALYLCASSLVPEGNQPQHFGDGTRLSIL.

This clone has just one count. This sequence joins TRBV15 and TRBJ2-7; 9 positions match TRBD1. This CDR3 has 18 residues. The trim removed 3 bases at V and 2 bases at J, leaving 14 bases unmatched. From germline, CDR1 is LNHNV and CDR2 YYDKDF (reference sequence). DNA of the CDR3: TGTGCCACCAGCAGCTCGATCAAAATCGGGACAGGGACCTACGAGCAGTACTTC. Protein product: CATSSSIKIGTGTYEQYF.

This rearrangement joins TRBV6-1 to TRBJ1-4; 8 positions match TRBD1. There are 13 residues in the CDR3. The V segment lost 4 bases and the J segment 7 bases; nucleotides outside the gene matches: 2. Germline CDR1 reads MNHNS; CDR2 reads SASEGT. The CDR3 DNA sequence: TGTGCCAGCAGTGCGGGACAGGTTGAAAAACTGTTTTTT. It codes for CASSAGQVEKLFF.

This clone came up once. J is TRBJ2-3 and V is TRBV14, with D maybe TRBD1 (6 bases). There are 14 residues in the CDR3. Germline CDR1 SGHDN, CDR2 FVKESK. The V gene lost 2 bases and the J gene lost 2 bases, with 8 bases spanning the gap. In DNA form, the CDR3 reads TGTGCCAGCAGCCAACAGGGGAACACAGATACGCAGTATTTT. Translated, it gives CASSQQGNTDTQYF.

The rearrangement joins TRBV5-6 to TRBJ2-1, with D perhaps given as TRBD1 or TRBD2 (6 bases each). Per germline, CDR1 SGHDT and CDR2 YYEEEE. V was cut by 4 bases and J by 2 bases, with 16 bases left in between. The CDR3 totals 16 residues. Written as DNA, the CDR3 is TGTGCCAGCAGCGGAACCGCGGGACAAGCCTACAATGAGCAGTTCTTC. It is translated as CASSGTAGQAYNEQFF.

This clone was counted once. The genes are TRBV6-5 and TRBJ2-7; tentatively, D is TRBD2 (5 bases). Trimming left V 8 bases short and J 6 bases short, with 17 bases between. The CDR3 consists of 13 residues. Germline V lookup: CDR1 MNHEY, CDR2 SVGAGI. Here the CDR3 DNA reads TGTGCCAGCTCAGCCCCCGGGAAATTCGAGCAGTACTTC. Amino acid sequence: CASSAPGKFEQYF.

CDR3 DNA sequence: TGTGCCAGCAGTCCGATAGACAGGAACACTGAAGCTTTCTTT. This sequence encodes CASSPIDRNTEAFF. The chain joins TRBV6-1 to TRBJ1-1, with D possibly TRBD1 on 5 matching bases. Germline CDR1 and CDR2: MNHNS and SASEGT. V was cut by 5 bases and J by 1 base, with 11 bases left in between. The length of the CDR3 is 14 residues.

This chain joins TRBV6-5 and TRBJ1-4; D is undetermined. Germline CDR1 reads MNHEY; CDR2 reads SVGAGI. The CDR3 sequence is 14 residues long. V lost 6 bases and J lost 3, with 11 bases in between. The CDR3 protein is CASRLSRANEKLFF. Here the CDR3 DNA reads TGTGCCAGCAGGTTATCACGGGCTAATGAAAAACTGTTTTTT.

The chain combines TRBV5-4 with TRBJ1-1; TRBD1 aligns across 7 bases. The CDR3 spans 15 residues. Germline CDR1 and CDR2: SGHNT and YYREEE (reference sequence). V shed 2 bases and J 4 bases; nucleotides not matched to a gene: 8. CDR3 amino acids: CASSFSGGGITEAFF. The CDR3 DNA reads TGTGCCAGCAGCTTTTCAGGGGGTGGGATCACTGAAGCTTTCTTT.

The J gene is TRBJ1-4, the V gene TRBV28, with D unclear. Germline V gives CDR1 MDHEN, CDR2 SYDVKM. This CDR3 is 15 amino acids long. Trimming cost V 4 bases and J 0 bases, with 9 bases left between them. For the CDR3, the DNA is TGTGCCAGCAGTTCGTACATTGCAACTAATGAAAAACTGTTTTTT. Translated, it gives CASSSYIATNEKLFF.

This sequence joins TRBV6-1 and TRBJ1-5; perhaps TRBD1 as D (6 bases). Germline loops: CDR1 MNHNS, CDR2 SASEGT. The V and J ends lost 3 bases and 7 bases respectively, with 16 bases between them. This CDR3 has 15 amino acids. The CDR3 region is CASSDQTGLNQPQHF. The CDR3 DNA sequence: TGTGCCAGCAGTGATCAAACAGGGTTGAACCAGCCCCAGCATTTT.

This clone was found once. This chain connects TRBV6-5 to TRBJ2-5, with D maybe TRBD2 (5 bases). This CDR3 contains 15 residues. Trimming stripped 6 bases from V and 3 bases from J, with 17 bases between. The germline V gene encodes CDR1 MNHEY and CDR2 SVGAGI. The CDR3: CASSPQAAGEETQYF. The DNA of the CDR3 is TGTGCCAGCAGCCCCCAAGCGGCGGGTGAAGAGACCCAGTACTTC.

J is TRBJ2-1 and V is TRBV30, with 11 bases identical to TRBD2. Per germline, CDR1 GTSNPN and CDR2 SVGIG (reference sequence). V shed 1 base and J 4 bases; nucleotides not matched to a gene: 6. CDR3 length equals 16 residues. The CDR3 coding sequence is TGTGCCTGGAGTGCATTAGCGGGAGGGGATTACAATGAGCAGTTCTTC. Translated: CAWSALAGGDYNEQFF.

V is TRBV28 and J is TRBJ2-7; 9 bases fit TRBD2. The CDR3 consists of 17 residues. CDR1 MDHEN and CDR2 SYDVKM come from the germline V gene. V gave up 7 bases and J gave up 6 bases; unmatched junction bases: 19. CDR3 sequence (DNA): TGTGCCAGCACCCAGCCCTATTCTTCTAGCGGGGTCTCCGAGCAGTACTTC. Translation gives CASTQPYSSSGVSEQYF.

The genes are TRBV6-5 and TRBJ2-1, with D possibly TRBD1 on 6 matching bases. The CDR3 is made up of 14 amino acids. Trimming pared 8 bases from V and 2 bases from J, leaving 13 bases between. Germline loops: CDR1 MNHEY, CDR2 SVGAGI. The CDR3: CASSRQATYNEQFF. The CDR3 region has the DNA TGTGCCAGCTCACGACAGGCCACCTACAATGAGCAGTTCTTC.

This sequence joins TRBV27 and TRBJ2-6; 7 nucleotides match TRBD1. The CDR3 runs to 17 residues. CDR1 is MNHEY and CDR2 is SMNVEV in the germline V gene (reference sequence). Trimming at V came to 1 base and at J to 0 bases, leaving 3 bases not matched to a gene. Here the CDR3 reads CASSLFAGGSGANVLTF. The CDR3 nucleotides read TGTGCCAGCAGTTTATTTGCAGGGGGCTCTGGGGCCAACGTCCTGACTTTC. The complete variable domain, with remaining parts taken from reference TRBV27 and TRBJ2-6, reads EAQVTQNPRYLITVTGKKLTVTCSQNMNHEYMSWYRQDPGLGLRQIYYSMNVEVTDKGDVPEGYKVSRKEKRNFPLILESPSPNQTSLYFCASSLFAGGSGANVLTFGAGSRLTVL.

This rearrangement joins TRBV30 to TRBJ1-1; D ambiguous. This CDR3 has 13 residues. The V end lost 0 bases, the J end lost 4 bases, and 9 bases lay between the germline ends. Per the germline V gene, CDR1 is GTSNPN and CDR2 is SVGIG (reference sequence). In DNA, the CDR3 is TGTGCCTGGAGTGTACCTGAGAGCACTGAAGCTTTCTTT. It specifies CAWSVPESTEAFF.